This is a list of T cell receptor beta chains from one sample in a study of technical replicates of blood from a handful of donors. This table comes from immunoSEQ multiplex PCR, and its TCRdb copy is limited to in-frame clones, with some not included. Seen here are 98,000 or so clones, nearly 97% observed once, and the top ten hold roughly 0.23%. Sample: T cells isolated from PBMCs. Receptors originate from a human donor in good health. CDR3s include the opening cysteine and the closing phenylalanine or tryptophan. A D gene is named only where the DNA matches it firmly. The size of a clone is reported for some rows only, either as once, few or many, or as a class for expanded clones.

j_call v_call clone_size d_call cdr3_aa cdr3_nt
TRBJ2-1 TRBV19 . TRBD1 CASSPDRGSDEQFF TGTGCCAGTAGTCCAGACAGGGGGTCGGATGAGCAGTTCTTC
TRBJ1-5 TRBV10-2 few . CASSTNSNQPQHF TGCGCCAGCAGTACAAATAGCAATCAGCCCCAGCATTTT
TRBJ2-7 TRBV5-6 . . CASSLYQGKNEQYF TGTGCCAGCAGCTTGTACCAGGGGAAAAACGAGCAGTACTTC
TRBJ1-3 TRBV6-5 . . CASSYSITGSGNTIYF TGTGCCAGCAGTTACTCGATTACGGGCTCTGGAAACACCATATATTTT
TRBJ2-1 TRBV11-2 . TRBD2 CASRIPGLGSSNEQFF TGTGCCAGCAGAATACCGGGACTAGGGTCGTCCAATGAGCAGTTCTTC
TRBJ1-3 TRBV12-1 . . CASSQGVSSGNTIYF TGTGCCAGCAGCCAGGGGGTTAGCTCTGGAAACACCATATATTTT
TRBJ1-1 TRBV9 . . CASSAGLRGGAFF TGTGCCAGCAGCGCTGGACTGAGGGGGGGGGCTTTCTTT
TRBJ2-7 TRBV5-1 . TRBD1 CASSPGQGPYEQYF TGCGCCAGCAGCCCCGGACAGGGACCCTACGAGCAGTACTTC
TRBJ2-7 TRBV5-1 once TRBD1 CASSEGQGILYEQYF TGCGCCAGCAGCGAAGGACAGGGGATACTCTACGAGCAGTACTTC
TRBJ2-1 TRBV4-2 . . CASSQDRLTADNEQFF TGTGCCAGCAGCCAAGATCGATTGACAGCCGACAATGAGCAGTTCTTC
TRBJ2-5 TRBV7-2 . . CASSLGPGRETQYF TGTGCCAGCAGCTTAGGCCCAGGGAGGGAGACCCAGTACTTC
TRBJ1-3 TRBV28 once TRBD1 CASSLGQGTSGNTIYF TGTGCCAGCAGTTTAGGACAGGGGACCTCTGGAAACACCATATATTTT
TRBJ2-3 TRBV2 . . CASLSPQGLQDTQYF TGTGCCAGCCTCAGCCCGCAGGGGTTACAAGATACGCAGTATTTT
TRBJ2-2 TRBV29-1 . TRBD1 CSVDRGDRGGELFF TGCAGCGTTGACCGCGGGGACAGGGGCGGGGAGCTGTTTTTT
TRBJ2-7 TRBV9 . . CASSVFGSSYEQYF TGTGCCAGCAGCGTATTTGGGAGCTCCTACGAGCAGTACTTC
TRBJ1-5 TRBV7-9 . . CASSSGNLNQPQHF TGTGCCAGCAGCTCGGGAAACTTGAATCAGCCCCAGCATTTT
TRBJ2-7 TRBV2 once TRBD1 CASSGGTGGLYEQYF TGTGCCAGCAGTGGGGGGACAGGGGGTCTGTACGAGCAGTACTTC